These T cell receptor beta chains were read from a single sample in a study of cytomegalovirus exposure and HLA in healthy donors. The protocol was immunoSEQ multiplex PCR, while the TCRdb copy is restricted to in-frame clones and leaves out a portion. This table holds 210,000 or so clones, around 85% found once. The sequenced sample was PBMCs. These receptors were taken from a human donor in good health. Each CDR3 is given with its conserved first and last residue. The D gene is left open where the match is weak. Clone size is not always given. Where it is, it says once, few, many or a class for expanded clones.

D	V	size	J	CDR3	DNA
TRBD1	TRBV19	-	TRBJ1-1	CASSIGTGVEAFF	TGTGCCAGTAGTATTGGGACAGGGGTTGAAGCTTTCTTT
TRBD1	TRBV9	-	TRBJ2-7	CASSPRDRGYEQYF	TGTGCCAGCAGCCCTCGGGACAGGGGCTACGAGCAGTACTTC
-	TRBV19	-	TRBJ2-1	CASSAIRDLYNEQFF	TGTGCCAGTAGTGCCATCCGGGACTTGTATAATGAGCAGTTCTTC
TRBD1	TRBV19	-	TRBJ2-2	CASSMQGVVGELFF	TGTGCCAGTAGTATGCAGGGGGTCGTCGGGGAGCTGTTTTTT
TRBD2	TRBV9	-	TRBJ2-2	CASTRWPSGTGELFF	TGTGCCAGCACCCGTTGGCCTAGCGGGACCGGGGAGCTGTTTTTT
TRBD2	TRBV13	-	TRBJ2-5	CASSHRLAGPQETQYF	TGTGCCAGCAGTCATCGCCTAGCGGGACCTCAAGAGACCCAGTACTTC
-	TRBV7-6	-	TRBJ1-5	CASSLGGYSNQPQHF	TGTGCCAGCAGCTTAGGCGGGTATAGCAATCAGCCCCAGCATTTT
-	TRBV6-1	-	TRBJ1-2	CASSEWIGRGEGGRYTF	TGTGCCAGCAGTGAATGGATCGGGAGGGGGGAAGGTGGTCGCTACACCTTC
TRBD1	TRBV5-1	-	TRBJ2-7	CASSPPGIPQGASEQYF	TGCGCCAGCAGCCCACCGGGGATCCCACAGGGGGCAAGCGAGCAGTACTTC
TRBD2	TRBV12-5	-	TRBJ2-1	CASGLVTGRTSGGPYNEQFF	TGTGCTAGTGGTTTGGTAACAGGAAGGACTAGCGGGGGCCCCTACAATGAGCAGTTCTTC
TRBD1	TRBV27	-	TRBJ2-7	CASSLIGTGSYEQYF	TGTGCCAGCAGTTTAATAGGGACAGGGTCCTACGAGCAGTACTTC
-	TRBV7-3	few	TRBJ2-2	CASSLPLDTGELFF	TGTGCCAGCAGCTTGCCTTTAGACACCGGGGAGCTGTTTTTT
TRBD2	TRBV9	-	TRBJ2-3	CASGRTGGVDTQYF	TGTGCCAGCGGCAGGACGGGAGGGGTGGATACGCAGTATTTT
TRBD2	TRBV27	-	TRBJ2-7	CASGPGTSGIYEQYF	TGTGCCAGCGGACCCGGGACTAGCGGGATATACGAGCAGTACTTC
TRBD1	TRBV19	-	TRBJ1-2	CASSTTGTGGGYTF	TGTGCCAGTAGTACGACCGGGACAGGAGGGGGCTACACCTTC
TRBD1	TRBV4-2	-	TRBJ1-1	CASSQSGQGATGAEAFF	TGTGCCAGCAGCCAAAGTGGACAGGGGGCAACCGGCGCTGAAGCTTTCTTT
TRBD2	TRBV27	-	TRBJ2-7	CASSWERGYEQYF	TGTGCCAGCAGTTGGGAGCGGGGCTACGAGCAGTACTTC
-	TRBV4-3	-	TRBJ1-5	CASSQDIQGANQPQHF	TGCGCCAGCAGCCAAGATATACAGGGAGCAAATCAGCCCCAGCATTTT
-	TRBV14	-	TRBJ1-2	CASSQGAADGYTF	TGTGCCAGCAGCCAAGGGGCAGCTGATGGCTACACCTTC
-	TRBV7-2	once	TRBJ1-3	CASSPPRGAGYTIYF	TGTGCCAGCAGCCCCCCCCGGGGGGCGGGGTACACCATATATTTT
TRBD2	TRBV27	-	TRBJ2-3	CASRQNAGLDTDTQYF	TGTGCCAGCAGGCAAAACGCGGGACTAGATACAGATACGCAGTATTTT
TRBD1	TRBV18	-	TRBJ1-2	CASSPPVGTGEGWAYGYTF	TGTGCCAGCTCACCACCTGTGGGGACAGGTGAGGGTTGGGCCTATGGCTACACCTTC
-	TRBV18	-	TRBJ1-3	CASSPTAGRPSGNTIYF	TGTGCCAGCTCACCGACGGCAGGGCGACCCTCTGGAAACACCATATATTTT
-	TRBV6-6	few	TRBJ2-1	CASTPLATAYNEQFF	TGTGCCAGCACTCCATTGGCTACAGCCTACAATGAGCAGTTCTTC
-	TRBV30	-	TRBJ2-1	CAWRTIAVAYNEQFF	TGTGCCTGGAGGACCATAGCGGTAGCCTACAATGAGCAGTTCTTC
TRBD1	TRBV27	-	TRBJ2-3	CASSDRGRADTQYF	TGTGCCAGCAGTGACAGGGGGCGGGCAGATACGCAGTATTTT
TRBD1	TRBV19	-	TRBJ2-7	CASSSGQATYEQYF	TGTGCCAGTAGTTCGGGACAGGCAACCTACGAGCAGTACTTC
TRBD1	TRBV19	-	TRBJ2-7	CASSIPGQVSYEQYF	TGTGCCAGTAGTATACCCGGACAGGTTTCCTACGAGCAGTACTTC
TRBD2	TRBV9	-	TRBJ2-1	CASSVAPGTSGSSSYNEQFF	TGTGCCAGCAGCGTAGCCCCCGGGACTAGCGGGAGTAGCTCCTACAATGAGCAGTTCTTC
TRBD2	TRBV9	-	TRBJ2-7	CASSVDGGSSYEQYF	TGTGCCAGCAGCGTAGATGGCGGGAGCTCCTACGAGCAGTACTTC
-	TRBV28	-	TRBJ2-2	CASRPPDRIIGELFF	TGTGCCAGCAGGCCTCCCGACAGGATCATTGGGGAGCTGTTTTTT
TRBD2	TRBV9	once	TRBJ2-5	CASSVGISGSLQETQYF	TGTGCCAGCAGCGTAGGTATTAGCGGGAGCCTCCAAGAGACCCAGTACTTC
TRBD1	TRBV4-1	-	TRBJ2-7	CAIKRDRPISEQYF	TGCGCCATTAAAAGGGACAGGCCAATTTCCGAGCAGTACTTC
-	TRBV21-1	-	TRBJ2-5	CASSKESTSRGYQETQYF	TGTGCCAGCAGCAAAGAATCGACAAGCCGGGGGTACCAAGAGACCCAGTACTTC
TRBD1	TRBV7-8	-	TRBJ1-2	CASSPNMGDRANYGYTF	TGTGCCAGCAGCCCAAATATGGGGGACAGAGCGAACTATGGCTACACCTTC
-	TRBV19	-	TRBJ2-1	CASSILGAQGGNEQFF	TGTGCCAGTAGTATCTTGGGGGCCCAGGGCGGAAATGAGCAGTTCTTC
-	TRBV7-9	once	TRBJ2-3	CASSLSETDTQYF	TGTGCCAGCAGCTTAAGCGAGACAGATACGCAGTATTTT
TRBD2	TRBV15	-	TRBJ2-2	CATSRGLAGTDTGELFF	TGTGCCACCAGCAGGGGACTAGCGGGAACAGACACCGGGGAGCTGTTTTTT
TRBD2	TRBV9	-	TRBJ2-3	CASSVSGVAGYTDTQYF	TGTGCCAGCAGCGTAAGCGGGGTAGCGGGGTACACAGATACGCAGTATTTT
TRBD2	TRBV6-4	-	TRBJ2-3	CASSGERGSDTQYF	TGTGCCAGCAGTGGAGAGCGGGGATCAGATACGCAGTATTTT
-	TRBV5-1	-	TRBJ2-2	CASSRVGTTNTGELFF	TGCGCCAGCTCCCGAGTGGGGACAACGAACACCGGGGAGCTGTTTTTT
TRBD1	TRBV30	-	TRBJ1-6	CAWSGQGNSPLHF	TGTGCCTGGAGTGGACAGGGTAATTCACCCCTCCACTTT
TRBD1	TRBV5-1	few	TRBJ2-7	CASTPGTGLVEQYF	TGCGCCAGCACCCCTGGGACAGGGTTGGTCGAGCAGTACTTC
-	TRBV5-4	once	TRBJ1-5	CASSNEGGTDRNQPQHF	TGTGCCAGCAGCAACGAGGGAGGGACCGATCGAAATCAGCCCCAGCATTTT
-	TRBV2	-	TRBJ1-1	CALPRGLNTEAFF	TGTGCCCTCCCTCGAGGGTTGAACACTGAAGCTTTCTTT
TRBD2	TRBV7-9	-	TRBJ2-3	CASSPVAGRGDTQYF	TGTGCCAGCAGCCCCGTAGCGGGAAGGGGAGATACGCAGTATTTT
-	TRBV9	once	TRBJ2-2	CASSASAGLVTGELFF	TGTGCCAGCAGCGCGTCGGCAGGGCTAGTAACCGGGGAGCTGTTTTTT
-	TRBV9	-	TRBJ2-1	CASSVGSQVYEQFF	TGTGCCAGCAGCGTAGGCTCGCAGGTCTATGAGCAGTTCTTC
TRBD2	TRBV4-1	-	TRBJ2-7	CASSQAVGSGGRSYEQYF	TGCGCCAGCAGCCAAGCGGTGGGGTCTGGCGGGAGGTCATACGAGCAGTACTTC
TRBD2	TRBV7-9	-	TRBJ2-7	CASSFLSGTSEQYF	TGTGCCAGCAGCTTTCTGAGCGGGACTAGCGAGCAGTACTTC
TRBD2	TRBV5-1	-	TRBJ2-3	CASSLHPGGAPSDTQYF	TGCGCCAGCAGCTTGCACCCGGGGGGGGCGCCGTCAGATACGCAGTATTTT
-	TRBV6-1	-	TRBJ1-2	CASSRSLTVYYGYTF	TGTGCCAGCAGTCGCAGCCTGACAGTCTACTATGGCTACACCTTC
-	TRBV2	-	TRBJ1-4	CASRGETEKLFF	TGTGCCAGCAGGGGCGAGACAGAAAAACTGTTTTTT
TRBD1	TRBV5-1	-	TRBJ1-2	CASSPDRTNYGYTF	TGCGCCAGCAGCCCGGACAGGACCAACTATGGCTACACCTTC
-	TRBV28	-	TRBJ1-2	CASRVGAYGYTF	TGTGCCAGCAGAGTGGGGGCTTATGGCTACACCTTC